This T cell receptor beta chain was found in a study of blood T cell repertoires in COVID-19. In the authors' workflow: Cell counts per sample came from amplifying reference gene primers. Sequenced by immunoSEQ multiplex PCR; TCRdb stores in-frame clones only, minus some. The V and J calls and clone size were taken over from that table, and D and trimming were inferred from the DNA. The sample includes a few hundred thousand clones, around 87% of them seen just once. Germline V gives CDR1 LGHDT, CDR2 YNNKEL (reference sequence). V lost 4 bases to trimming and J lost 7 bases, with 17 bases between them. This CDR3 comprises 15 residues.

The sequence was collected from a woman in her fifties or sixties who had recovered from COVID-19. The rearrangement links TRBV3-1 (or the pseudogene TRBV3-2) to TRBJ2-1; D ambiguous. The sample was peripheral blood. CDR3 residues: CASSPLTSQVNEQFF. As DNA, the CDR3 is TGTGCCAGCAGCCCTCTTACCTCCCAGGTGAATGAGCAGTTCTTC.